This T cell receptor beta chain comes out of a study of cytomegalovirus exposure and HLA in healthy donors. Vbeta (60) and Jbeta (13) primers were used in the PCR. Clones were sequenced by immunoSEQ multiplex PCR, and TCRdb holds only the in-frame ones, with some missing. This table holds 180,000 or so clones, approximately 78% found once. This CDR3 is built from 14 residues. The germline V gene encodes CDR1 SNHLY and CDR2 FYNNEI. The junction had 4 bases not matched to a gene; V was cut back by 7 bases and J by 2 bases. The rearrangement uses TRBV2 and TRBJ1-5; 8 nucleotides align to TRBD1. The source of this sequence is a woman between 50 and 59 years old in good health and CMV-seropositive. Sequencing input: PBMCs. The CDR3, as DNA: TGTGCCAGCACCCCGACAGGGGGCAATCAGCCCCAGCATTTT. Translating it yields CASTPTGGNQPQHF.